The subject of this entry is one T cell receptor beta chain. As handled by the study authors: Nucleated cell number was recorded as an estimate derived from reference gene primer amplification. Produced via immunoSEQ multiplex PCR; TCRdb's table is partial and in-frame only. V and J calls and clone size are those listed in that table; D and trimming were worked out from the DNA. This sample has 380,000 or so clones, with approximately 91% found just once. All enrollees were roughly 18 to 90 years old and from 25 or so US areas. Participants' own reports of clinical history determined their cohort assignment. This record belongs to a study of blood T cell repertoires in COVID-19. Overall study context: Sites across the United States, Italy and Spain contributed samples from acute and convalescent COVID-19.

The germline gives CDR1 MGHRA, CDR2 YSYEKL. The ends lost 0 bases at V and 0 bases at J; junction bases unmatched: 3. The length of the CDR3 is 17 residues. The TCR sequence derives from a woman aged 40 to 50 with acute COVID-19. The V and J genes are TRBV4-1 and TRBJ1-3, with 9 bases that match TRBD1. The sequencing sample was made of PBMCs or T cells enriched from blood (not recorded which). The CDR3 protein is CASSQEGTGRSGNTIYF. CDR3 nucleotide sequence: TGCGCCAGCAGCCAAGAGGGGACAGGGCGCTCTGGAAACACCATATATTTT.